The T cell receptor beta chain under discussion was sequenced for a study of T cells in localized non-small cell lung cancer. Sequencing was performed with immunoSEQ multiplex PCR; in TCRdb, only in-frame clones are kept and a portion is missing. The sample includes over 9,000 clones, more than 75% of them seen just once. CDR3 length: 18 residues. J was trimmed by 8 bases and V by 1 base; bases with no gene match: 17. Germline V gene lookup returns CDR1 SQVTM and CDR2 ANQGSEA. This TCR came from a male donor older than 55 with stage III lung adenocarcinoma. The sample in question was peripheral blood, obtained before any cancer treatment. The V and J genes are TRBV29-1 and TRBJ2-3; 11 bases match TRBD2. CDR3 sequence (DNA): TGCAGCGTTGAAGGTCGACTTATAGCGGGGGGGCCCTTGGGTACGCAGTATTTT. Translation gives CSVEGRLIAGGPLGTQYF.